This TCR beta chain was captured by sequencing in a study of beta chain features in type 1 diabetes. Study outcomes and limitations: Naive, central memory and regulatory TCRB repertoires appeared more similar among patients than healthy donors. In type 1 diabetes patients, VDJ junctions had fewer insertions; deletions at these junctions were more frequent.

This clone appeared a few times. Its antigen is undetermined. Deletions cut 1 base from V and 7 bases from J, with 10 bases between. Germline lookup yields CDR1 SEHNR and CDR2 FQNEAQ (reference sequence). This CDR3 spans 14 amino acids. The entirety of the isolated RNA underwent reverse transcription, so expressed TCRB transcripts were sequenced. Measured with immunoSEQ multiplex PCR; TCRdb has only the in-frame clones, and not every one. The table has tens of thousands of clones, about 32% seen once; the top ten hold 0.35% to 0.45%. Every donor had blood drawn once into heparin, around 0.12 L on average. CD45RO/CCR7/CD25/CD127/CD95/CD27 sorting isolated CD4+ naive, central memory, regulatory and stem cell-like memory cells.

The sequence came from a woman between 18 and 29 years old in good health. Specimen: stem cell memory CD4+ T cells from blood. The chain recombines TRBV7-9 with TRBJ1-4; D uncertain. In DNA, the CDR3 is TGTGCCAGCAGCTTAGTGCCCCCCGGTGAAAAACTGTTTTTT. It codes for CASSLVPPGEKLFF. The full variable domain, its missing parts supplied by reference TRBV7-9 and TRBJ1-4, is DTGVSQNPRHKITKRGQNVTFRCDPISEHNRLYWYRQTLGQGPEFLTYFQNEAQLEKSRLLSDRFSAERPKGSFSTLEIQRTEQGDSAMYLCASSLVPPGEKLFFGSGTQLSVL.